This T cell receptor beta chain was identified in a study of T-cell reconstitution after alpha-beta-depleted transplantation in children. TCRbeta library construction was performed incorporating unique molecular identifiers. In TCRdb, the PCR reads were re-called with MiXCR into one record per CDR3 protein. The sample shows over 150,000 distinct CDR3 sequences, 5% to 7.5% of them seen only once. CDR3 length: 16 residues. From germline, CDR1 is ENHRY and CDR2 SYGVKD. Deletions cut 0 bases from V and 7 bases from J, with 15 bases between. Notes on the study in general: Approximately two months post-transplant, alpha-beta T cells reportedly originated from several hundred expanded graft clones. Elevated TCRbeta diversity at day 60 was traced, in some patients, to surviving recipient T cells and thymic progenitors. Newly generated T cells supplied most T-cell counts and diversity one year post-transplant.

This clonotype came up a few times. Antigen unknown. This clonotype was obtained from a girl in the first two years of life with combined immunodeficiency, due to receive a stem cell transplant. The sample in question was PBMCs, obtained before TCRalphabeta/CD19-depleted stem cell transplant. The rearrangement uses TRBV10-3 and TRBJ1-4; D not certain. This chain's CDR3 is CAISESEGMRSEKLFF. The CDR3 DNA follows: TGTGCCATCAGTGAGTCGGAGGGTATGAGGAGTGAAAAACTGTTTTTT.